This entry features one T cell receptor beta chain sequence. Its cognate antigen is unknown. The PCR employed 60 Vbeta primers together with 13 Jbeta primers. Generated by immunoSEQ multiplex PCR, the TCRdb table keeps only in-frame clones and is missing some. This table lists about 130,000 clones. The sample is drawn from a study of cytomegalovirus exposure and HLA in healthy donors. Turning to the study itself: Findings of an earlier analysis included under 140 million unique TCR beta sequences from roughly 200 million T cells.

General study points: According to a later analysis, most TCR beta chains associated with CMV appeared HLA-restricted. Cytomegalovirus-associated TCR beta chains were listed, numbering 164. Highly shared variants forming one cluster were likely a sequencing artifact.

With 4 bases clipped from V and 0 bases from J, the junction kept 7 bases outside the gene matches. Per germline, CDR1 SGHNT and CDR2 YYREEE (reference sequence). The CDR3 runs to 17 residues. The source is a man between 35 and 55 years old in good health and CMV-seronegative. The chain is built from TRBV5-4 and TRBJ2-7; 13 nucleotides align to TRBD2. Sequenced: PBMCs. DNA of the CDR3: TGTGCCAGCAGCCAAGGACTAGCGGGAGACGCCTCCTACGAGCAGTACTTC. It codes for CASSQGLAGDASYEQYF.